Each of the 6 T cell receptor beta chains below was sequenced from the same sample in a study of cytomegalovirus exposure and HLA in healthy donors. The PCR had 60 Vbeta and 13 Jbeta primers. Assay: immunoSEQ multiplex PCR; the TCRdb copy retains only in-frame clones and omits some. Found here are approximately 150,000 clones, roughly three quarters of them singletons; the top ten hold 1.5%. Sequencing was done on a sample of PBMCs. The receptors originated from a young woman in good health and CMV-seronegative.

This clone was recorded a few times. The rearrangement joins TRBV6-5 to TRBJ1-1, with 7 bases matching TRBD1. The ends lost 6 bases at V and 1 base at J; junction bases unmatched: 2. The CDR3 totals 13 residues. Germline V gene lookup returns CDR1 MNHEY and CDR2 SVGAGI. CDR3 nucleotides: TGTGCCAGCAGAAGGACAGGGAACACTGAAGCTTTCTTT. This sequence encodes CASRRTGNTEAFF.

This clone was seen only once. The chain recombines TRBV5-4 with TRBJ2-1, with D possibly TRBD2 on 5 matching bases. V was clipped by 5 bases and J by 5 bases, with 23 bases between them. The CDR3 totals 17 residues. Looked up from germline, CDR1 is SGHNT and CDR2 is YYREEE (reference sequence). The CDR3 DNA reads as TGTGCCAGCAGGGAGATCGGGGAGATAACTAGGGACAATGAGCAGTTCTTC. This translates into CASREIGEITRDNEQFF.

The chain combines TRBV30 with TRBJ2-2; D may be TRBD1 (5 bases). Germline loops: CDR1 GTSNPN, CDR2 SVGIG (reference sequence). Trimming took off 2 bases at V and 6 bases at J, with 13 bases between the two ends. This CDR3 has 14 residues. CDR3 sequence: CAWSNGQGAGELFF. CDR3 coding DNA: TGTGCCTGGAGTAATGGCCAGGGTGCCGGGGAGCTGTTTTTT.

The rearrangement links TRBV10-3 to TRBJ2-2, with TRBD1 as a possible D gene (5 bases). The CDR3 is 14 residues long. Germline V gene sequence: CDR1 ENHRY, CDR2 SYGVKD. With 10 bases removed from V and 1 base from J, the gap between germline ends came to 13 bases. This chain's CDR3 is CATRSTGNTGELFF. The CDR3 DNA reads TGTGCCACTCGCTCTACAGGGAACACCGGGGAGCTGTTTTTT.

The V gene is TRBV9, the J gene TRBJ2-3; TRBD1 aligns across 9 bases. The CDR3 consists of 15 residues. CDR1 and CDR2 from the germline V gene are SGDLS and YYNGEE. With V trimmed by 0 bases and J by 6 bases, 5 bases remained unmatched. The chain's CDR3 is CASSVGGQGLDTQYF. CDR3 coding DNA: TGTGCCAGCAGCGTAGGGGGACAGGGCTTGGATACGCAGTATTTT.

The chain links TRBV5-8 to TRBJ2-7, with a weak D call TRBD1 (5 bases). Trimming shortened V by 2 bases and J by 0 bases, and 6 bases separated the two germline ends. CDR3 length equals 13 residues. CDR1 is SGHTS and CDR2 is YDEGEE in the germline V gene. This CDR3 is CASSFDSSYEQYF. DNA for the CDR3: TGTGCCAGCAGCTTTGACAGCTCCTACGAGCAGTACTTC.